This TCR beta chain derives from a study of cytomegalovirus exposure and HLA in healthy donors. Primers: 60 Vbeta forward and 13 Jbeta reverse. Method: immunoSEQ multiplex PCR; TCRdb's copy keeps in-frame clones and lacks some. This repertoire shows some 170,000 clones, roughly 82% found once; its top ten account for around 10%. This clone was observed a handful of times. Antigen specificity is unknown. This CDR3 has 15 residues. Losses at the gene ends were 6 bases for V and 2 bases for J; bases not matched to a gene: 5. Germline V gene sequence: CDR1 SGDLS, CDR2 YYNGEE. Study conclusions and caveats: Associated with HLA alleles at 0.05 false discovery rate in a later analysis were fewer than 20,000 TCR beta sequences. The authors later found TCR association rates varying by HLA locus, with DRB1 most and HLA-C fewest. Listed as cytomegalovirus-associated were 164 TCR beta chains.

The TCR sequence derives from a man aged 45 to 65 in good health and CMV-seropositive. The sample was PBMCs. This chain joins TRBV9 and TRBJ2-2; 9 bases are shared with TRBD2. The CDR3 coding sequence is TGTGCCAGCACGAGACTAGCGGTCAACACCGGGGAGCTGTTTTTT. Translating gives CASTRLAVNTGELFF.